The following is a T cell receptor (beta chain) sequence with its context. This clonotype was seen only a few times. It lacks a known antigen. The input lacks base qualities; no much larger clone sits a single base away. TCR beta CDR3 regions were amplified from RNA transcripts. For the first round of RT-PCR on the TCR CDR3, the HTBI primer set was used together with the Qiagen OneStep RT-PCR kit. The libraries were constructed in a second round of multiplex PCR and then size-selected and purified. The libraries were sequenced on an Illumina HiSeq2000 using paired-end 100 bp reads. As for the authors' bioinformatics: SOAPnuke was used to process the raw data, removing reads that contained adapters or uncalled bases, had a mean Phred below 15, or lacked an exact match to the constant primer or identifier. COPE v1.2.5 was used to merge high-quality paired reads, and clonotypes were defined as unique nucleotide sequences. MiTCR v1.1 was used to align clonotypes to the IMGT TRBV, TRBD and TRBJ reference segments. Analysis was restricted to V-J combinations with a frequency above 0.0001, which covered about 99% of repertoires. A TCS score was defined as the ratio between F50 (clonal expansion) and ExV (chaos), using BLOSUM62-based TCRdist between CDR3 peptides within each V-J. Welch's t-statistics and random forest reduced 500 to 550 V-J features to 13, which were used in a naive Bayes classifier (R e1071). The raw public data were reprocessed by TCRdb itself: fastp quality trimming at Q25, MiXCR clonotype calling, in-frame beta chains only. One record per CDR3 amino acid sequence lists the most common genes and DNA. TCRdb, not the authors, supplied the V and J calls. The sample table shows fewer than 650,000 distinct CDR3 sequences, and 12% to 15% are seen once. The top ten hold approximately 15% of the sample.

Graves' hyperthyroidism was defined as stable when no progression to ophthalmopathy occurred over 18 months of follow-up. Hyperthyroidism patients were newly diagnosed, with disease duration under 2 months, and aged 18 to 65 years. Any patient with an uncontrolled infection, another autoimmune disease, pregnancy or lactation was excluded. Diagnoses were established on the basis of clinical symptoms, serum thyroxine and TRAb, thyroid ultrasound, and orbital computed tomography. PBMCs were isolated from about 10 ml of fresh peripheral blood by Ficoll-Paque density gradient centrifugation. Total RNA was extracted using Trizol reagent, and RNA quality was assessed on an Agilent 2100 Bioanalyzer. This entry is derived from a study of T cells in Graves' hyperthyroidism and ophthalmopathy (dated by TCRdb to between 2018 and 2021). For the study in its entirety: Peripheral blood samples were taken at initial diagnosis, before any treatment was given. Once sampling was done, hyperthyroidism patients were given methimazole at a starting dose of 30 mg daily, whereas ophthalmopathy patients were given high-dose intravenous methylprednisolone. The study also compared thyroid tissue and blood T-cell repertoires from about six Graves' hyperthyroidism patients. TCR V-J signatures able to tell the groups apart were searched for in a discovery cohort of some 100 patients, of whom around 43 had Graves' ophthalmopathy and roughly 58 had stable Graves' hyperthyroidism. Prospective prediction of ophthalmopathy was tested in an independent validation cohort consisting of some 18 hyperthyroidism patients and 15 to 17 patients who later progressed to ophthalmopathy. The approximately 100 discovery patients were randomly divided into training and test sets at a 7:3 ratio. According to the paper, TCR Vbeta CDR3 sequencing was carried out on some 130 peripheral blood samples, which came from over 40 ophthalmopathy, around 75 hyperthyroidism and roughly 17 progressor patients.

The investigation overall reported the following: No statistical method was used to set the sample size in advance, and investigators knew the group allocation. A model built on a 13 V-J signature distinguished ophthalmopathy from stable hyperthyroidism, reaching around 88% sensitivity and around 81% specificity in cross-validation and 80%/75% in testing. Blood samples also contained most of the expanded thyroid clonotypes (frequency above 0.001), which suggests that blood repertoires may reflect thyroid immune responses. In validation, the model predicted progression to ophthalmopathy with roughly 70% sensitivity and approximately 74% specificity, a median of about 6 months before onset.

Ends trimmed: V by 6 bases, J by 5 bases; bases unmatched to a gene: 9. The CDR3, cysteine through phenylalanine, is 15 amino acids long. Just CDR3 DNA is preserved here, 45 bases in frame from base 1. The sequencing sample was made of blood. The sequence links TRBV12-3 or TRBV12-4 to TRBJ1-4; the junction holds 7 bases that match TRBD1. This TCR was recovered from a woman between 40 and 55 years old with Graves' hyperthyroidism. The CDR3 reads CASSPATGYNEKLFF. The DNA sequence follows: TGTGCCAGCAGCCCGGCGACAGGGTACAATGAAAAACTGTTTTTT.